This record covers a single T cell receptor (beta chain). Antigen unknown. Libraries were prepared by immunoSEQ multiplex PCR; TCRdb keeps only in-frame clonotypes and omits some of them. Of about 170,000 clones in the sample, 93% were seen once. The data originate from a study of T cell responses to AZD1222 COVID-19 vaccine. The CDR3 runs to 15 residues. Trimming took off 3 bases at V and 3 bases at J, with 13 bases between the two ends. Germline assignment: CDR1 SGHTS and CDR2 YDEGEE. Study-wide findings and caveats: The study found vaccine-associated CD4 TCRs spanning spike, dominant at 160-218 and 743-854.

This sample comprised peripheral blood, obtained on day 0 of AZD1222 vaccination. The origin of this receptor is an adult in good health. V and J are TRBV5-8 and TRBJ2-4; TRBD1 is a possible D gene (5 bases). CDR3 bases: TGTGCCAGCAGCTATATAGGGGTGGACAAAAACATTCAGTACTTC. Protein: CASSYIGVDKNIQYF.